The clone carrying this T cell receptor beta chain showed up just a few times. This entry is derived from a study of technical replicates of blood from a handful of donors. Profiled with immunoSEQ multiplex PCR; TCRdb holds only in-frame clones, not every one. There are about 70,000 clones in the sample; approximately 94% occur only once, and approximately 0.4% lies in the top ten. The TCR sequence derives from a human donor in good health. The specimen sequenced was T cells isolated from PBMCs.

The CDR3 coding sequence is TGCAGCGTTGACAGTGGTGACACTGAAGCTTTCTTT. Its translation is CSVDSGDTEAFF. The chain employs TRBV29-1 and TRBJ1-1; D unclear. The CDR3 has 12 residues. Germline CDR1 SQVTM, CDR2 ANQGSEA. With 3 bases removed from V and 3 bases from J, the gap between germline ends came to 8 bases.